This T cell receptor beta chain was retrieved from a study of blood T cell repertoires in COVID-19. About the research overall: COVID-19 samples, acute and convalescent, were from the United States, Italy and Spain. T cells, B-cell-depleted T cells, or PBMCs provided the cDNA or gDNA that served as material.

Germline lookup yields CDR1 MNHEY and CDR2 SMNVEV (reference sequence). The trim removed 5 bases at V and 4 bases at J, leaving 7 bases unmatched. The CDR3 contains 17 residues. Individuals aged roughly 18 to 95 years were recruited from 24 US areas. Original processing notes: Reference gene primer amplification yielded estimated nucleated cell counts. Clones were sequenced by immunoSEQ multiplex PCR, and TCRdb holds only the in-frame ones, with some missing. The V and J calls and clone size were taken over from that table, and D and trimming were inferred from the DNA. The data hold approximately 360,000 clones, with 83% observed a single time.

V is TRBV27 and J is TRBJ2-1, with 14 positions matching TRBD2. Sample: PBMCs or T cells enriched from blood (not recorded which). The TCR originated in a woman between 50 and 59 years old who had recovered from COVID-19. The CDR3 DNA follows: TGTGCCAGCAGTCCGGGGGGACTAGCGGGGGCATACAATGAGCAGTTCTTC. It translates to CASSPGGLAGAYNEQFF.